The sequence of this TCR beta chain was determined in a study of T-cell memory formation after mild COVID-19. At the level of the study: Among the donors, TCR clusters were largely specific to each donor. Regarding the study as a whole: While clones contracting from day 15 to 85 were balanced between CD4 and CD8, later expanders leaned CD4+. Some clones that responded turned up in pre-infection memory, which suggests that cross-reactive memory joined in.

The CDR3 contains 14 residues. Germline V gene lookup returns CDR1 SGDLS and CDR2 YYNGEE. V lost 4 bases to trimming and J lost 6 bases; unmatched junction nucleotides: 8. This clonotype was seen only a few times. Antigen unknown. 5'RACE primed at constant segments yielded TCR alpha and TCR beta cDNA libraries bearing sample barcodes and UMIs. TCRdb reanalysed the 5' RACE reads using MiXCR and keeps one entry per CDR3 protein. The repertoire holds 250,000 to 400,000 distinct CDR3 sequences, roughly an eighth seen once, with over 20% in the top ten. This clonotype was obtained from a man between 18 and 29 years old who had mild COVID-19 (a few samples of this study predate the infection). Cell type and time point are not known. This chain links TRBV9 with TRBJ2-7; 9 positions agree with TRBD1. Source material: PBMCs or a T cell subset sorted from them (not recorded which). The CDR3 nucleotides read TGTGCCAGCAGCCCCTCCGGGACAGGGTTCGAGCAGTACTTC. As protein: CASSPSGTGFEQYF.